This is a list of T cell receptor beta chains from one sample in a study of technical replicates of blood from a handful of donors. Profiling relied on immunoSEQ multiplex PCR, and the TCRdb table lists in-frame clones only, not all of them. The sample has tens of thousands of clones, 86% seen once. Sequencing was performed on PBMCs. The origin of the receptors is a human donor in good health. Some clones in this sample may be carry-over from other donors' samples. The conserved cysteine and the conserved F or W are not part of the CDR3 here. A row's size may be missing; if present it is once, few, many or a size class.

v_gene,abundance,CDR3aa
TRBV2,-,ASRGGVEPQH
TRBV7-6,-,ASSVAGDTYGYT
TRBV4-2,-,ASSHLDRGNGYT
TRBV2,once,ASSADRGLQETQY
TRBV5-4,-,ASSTGTAKNIQY
TRBV2,-,ASSEEGQPNQPQH
TRBV7-2,-,ASSLSSSGANVLT
TRBV11-1,-,ASSKVDPSGTEAF
TRBV27,-,ASSQRGGEKLF
TRBV7-2,-,ASSLRTGGDYGYT
TRBV6-4,medium-sized,ASSEAANQPQH
TRBV2,-,ASTGLAGIETQY
TRBV19,-,ASIPSDRLYGYT
TRBV15,-,ATSRDLGRNQPQH
TRBV5-6,-,ASSAGTGRLGAF
TRBV5-1,few,ASRLTGAVDTEAF
TRBV7-9,-,ASSLVQSTEAF
TRBV2,-,ASSETGLDTQY
TRBV10-3,-,AISTSGSSYEQY